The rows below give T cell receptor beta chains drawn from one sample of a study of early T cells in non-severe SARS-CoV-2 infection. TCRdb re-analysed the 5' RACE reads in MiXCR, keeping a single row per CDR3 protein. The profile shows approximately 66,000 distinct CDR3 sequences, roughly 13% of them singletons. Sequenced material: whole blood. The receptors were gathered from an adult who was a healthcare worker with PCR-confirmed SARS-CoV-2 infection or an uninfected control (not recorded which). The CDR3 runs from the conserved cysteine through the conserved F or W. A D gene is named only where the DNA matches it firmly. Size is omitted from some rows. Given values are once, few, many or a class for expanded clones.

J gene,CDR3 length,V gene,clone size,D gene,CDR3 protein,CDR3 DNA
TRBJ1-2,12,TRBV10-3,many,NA,CASSAGNYGYTF,TGTGCCTCATCGGCGGGGAACTATGGCTACACCTTC
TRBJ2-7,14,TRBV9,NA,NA,CASSPGTSLGEQYF,TGTGCCAGCAGCCCCGGGACTTCCTTGGGGGAGCAGTACTTC
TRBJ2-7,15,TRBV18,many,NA,CASSPLGRGQYEQYF,TGTGCCAGCTCACCTCTGGGTCGGGGGCAGTACGAGCAGTACTTC
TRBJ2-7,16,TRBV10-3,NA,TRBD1,CAISESPGQGYYEQYF,TGTGCCATCAGTGAGTCTCCGGGACAGGGGTACTACGAGCAGTACTTC
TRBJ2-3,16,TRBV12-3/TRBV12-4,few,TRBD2,CASSLDGRARTDTQYF,TGTGCCAGCAGTTTAGACGGGAGGGCCCGGACAGATACGCAGTATTTT
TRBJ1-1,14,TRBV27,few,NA,CASSLNQGGTEAFF,TGTGCCAGCAGTTTAAATCAGGGAGGAACTGAAGCTTTCTTT
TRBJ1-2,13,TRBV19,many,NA,CASSDRLNYGYTF,TGTGCCAGTAGTGACAGACTTAACTATGGCTACACCTTC
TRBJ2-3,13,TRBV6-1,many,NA,CASRLAVTDTQYF,TGTGCCAGCAGGTTAGCGGTAACAGATACGCAGTATTTT
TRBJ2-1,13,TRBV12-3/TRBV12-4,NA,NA,CASSLVEIAEQFF,TGTGCCAGCAGTTTAGTAGAGATTGCTGAGCAGTTCTTC
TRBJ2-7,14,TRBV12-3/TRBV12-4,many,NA,CASSLAGVRWEQYF,TGTGCCAGCAGTTTAGCGGGGGTGCGCTGGGAGCAGTACTTC
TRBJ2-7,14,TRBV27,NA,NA,CASSQQTGSYEQYF,TGTGCCAGCAGTCAACAGACAGGCTCCTACGAGCAGTACTTC
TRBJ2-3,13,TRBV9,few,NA,CASSVDAQDTQYF,TGTGCCAGCAGCGTAGATGCCCAAGATACGCAGTATTTT
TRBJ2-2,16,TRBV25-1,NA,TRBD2,CASSEWGGLYTGELFF,TGTGCCAGCAGTGAATGGGGGGGTTTATACACCGGGGAGCTGTTTTTT
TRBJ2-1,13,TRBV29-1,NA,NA,CSAPTDSYNEQFF,TGCAGCGCACCGACAGACTCCTACAATGAGCAGTTCTTC
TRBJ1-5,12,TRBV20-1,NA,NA,CNARGSNQPQHF,TGCAATGCTAGAGGTAGCAATCAGCCCCAGCATTTT
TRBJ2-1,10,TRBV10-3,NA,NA,CAIRDSEQFF,TGTGCCATCAGGGACAGTGAGCAGTTCTTC
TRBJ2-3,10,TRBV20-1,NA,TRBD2,CSAIAGGALF,TGCAGTGCTATAGCGGGGGGGGCCCTTTTT
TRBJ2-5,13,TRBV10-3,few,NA,CAITGLPGETQYF,TGTGCCATCACCGGACTACCCGGAGAGACCCAGTACTTC
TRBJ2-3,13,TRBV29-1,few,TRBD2,CSGAGLAGDTQYF,TGCAGCGGGGCGGGACTAGCAGGGGATACGCAGTATTTT
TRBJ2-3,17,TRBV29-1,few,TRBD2,CSVEIPLAGGRTDTQYF,TGCAGCGTTGAGATCCCACTAGCGGGGGGGCGGACAGATACGCAGTATTTT
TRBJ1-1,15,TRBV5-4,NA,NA,CASSLAGAMNTEAFF,TGTGCCAGCAGCTTGGCAGGGGCGATGAACACTGAAGCTTTCTTT
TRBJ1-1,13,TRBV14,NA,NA,CASSLARNTEAFF,TGTGCCAGCAGCCTCGCCAGGAACACTGAAGCTTTCTTT
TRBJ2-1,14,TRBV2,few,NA,CASSEVRAANEQFF,TGTGCCAGCAGTGAAGTTCGGGCAGCCAATGAGCAGTTCTTC
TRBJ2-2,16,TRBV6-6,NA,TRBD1,CASSSGTGGSLGELFF,TGTGCCAGCAGTTCCGGGACAGGGGGCAGCTTAGGGGAGCTGTTTTTT
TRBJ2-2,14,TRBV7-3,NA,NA,CASSLQGMTGELFF,TGTGCCAGCAGCTTACAGGGGATGACCGGGGAGCTGTTTTTT
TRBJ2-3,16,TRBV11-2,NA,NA,CASSSPDGGAGDTQYF,TGTGCCAGCAGCTCGCCCGACGGAGGGGCTGGAGATACGCAGTATTTT
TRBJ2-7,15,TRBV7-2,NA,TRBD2,CASRATSGASYEQYF,TGTGCCAGCAGGGCTACTAGCGGGGCCTCCTACGAGCAGTACTTC
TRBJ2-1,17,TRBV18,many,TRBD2,CASSPPVGSGNNNEQFF,TGTGCCAGCTCACCCCCAGTAGGTAGCGGGAACAACAATGAGCAGTTCTTC
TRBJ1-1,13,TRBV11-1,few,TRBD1,CASSWTGSVGTFF,TGTGCCAGCAGCTGGACAGGGTCGGTAGGAACTTTCTTT
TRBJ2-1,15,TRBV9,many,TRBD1,CASSRTGGQYNEQFF,TGTGCCAGCAGCAGGACAGGGGGACAGTACAATGAGCAGTTCTTC
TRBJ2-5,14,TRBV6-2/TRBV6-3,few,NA,CASNPLAGKETQYF,TGTGCCAGCAACCCCCTGGCGGGAAAAGAGACCCAGTACTTC
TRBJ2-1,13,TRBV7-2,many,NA,CASGPRGYNEQFF,TGTGCCAGCGGCCCCCGGGGATACAATGAGCAGTTCTTC
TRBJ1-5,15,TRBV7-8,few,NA,CASSAVTGSNQPQHF,TGTGCCAGCAGCGCAGTAACAGGGAGCAATCAGCCCCAGCATTTT
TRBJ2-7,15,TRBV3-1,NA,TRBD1,CASSPSGTGAYEQYF,TGTGCCAGCAGCCCTTCCGGGACAGGGGCCTACGAGCAGTACTTC
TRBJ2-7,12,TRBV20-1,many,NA,CSARQGEYEQYF,TGCAGTGCTAGACAGGGAGAGTACGAGCAGTACTTC
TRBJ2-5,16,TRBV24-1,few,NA,CATSDQATGGLETQYF,TGTGCCACCAGTGATCAGGCTACGGGTGGTTTAGAGACCCAGTACTTC
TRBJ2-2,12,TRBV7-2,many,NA,CATDRVPGELFF,TGTGCCACTGACCGGGTTCCCGGGGAGCTGTTTTTT
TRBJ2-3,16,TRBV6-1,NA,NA,CASSPLAGGVTDTQYF,TGTGCCAGCAGTCCCCTGGCGGGTGGGGTCACAGATACGCAGTATTTT
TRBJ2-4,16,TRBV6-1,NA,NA,CASSEAIPLAKNIQYF,TGTGCCAGCAGTGAGGCCATCCCTCTAGCCAAAAACATTCAGTACTTC
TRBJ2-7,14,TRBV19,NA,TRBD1,CASSTGQGVHEQYF,TGTGCCAGTAGTACCGGACAGGGGGTCCACGAGCAGTACTTC
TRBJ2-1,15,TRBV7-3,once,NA,CASSQPDQPNNEQFF,TGTGCCAGCAGCCAACCGGACCAACCAAACAATGAGCAGTTCTTC
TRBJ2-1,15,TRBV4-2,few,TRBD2,CASSLAGGSYNEQFF,TGTGCCAGCAGCCTAGCGGGAGGGTCTTACAATGAGCAGTTCTTC
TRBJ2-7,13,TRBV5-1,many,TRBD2,CASRDSGSSEQYF,TGCGCCAGCAGGGATAGCGGGAGCTCCGAGCAGTACTTC
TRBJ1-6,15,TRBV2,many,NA,CASSEWRGADSPLHF,TGTGCCAGCAGTGAATGGAGAGGGGCGGATTCACCCCTCCACTTT
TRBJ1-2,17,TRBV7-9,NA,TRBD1,CASSLGTGGKANYGYTF,TGTGCCAGCAGCTTAGGAACAGGGGGCAAAGCTAACTATGGCTACACCTTC
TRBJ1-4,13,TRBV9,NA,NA,CASSVAQGEKLFF,TGTGCCAGCAGCGTAGCACAGGGAGAAAAACTGTTTTTT
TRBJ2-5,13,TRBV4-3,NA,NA,CASSPRLQETQYF,TGCGCCAGCAGCCCTCGCCTACAAGAGACCCAGTACTTC
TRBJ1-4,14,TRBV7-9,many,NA,CASSSTGGVEKLFF,TGTGCCAGCAGCTCCACAGGTGGGGTCGAAAAACTGTTTTTT
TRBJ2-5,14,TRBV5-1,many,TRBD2,CASSEAGGQETQYF,TGCGCCAGCAGCGAGGCGGGGGGCCAAGAGACCCAGTACTTC
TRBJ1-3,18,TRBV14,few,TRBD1,CASSQVTHRDRDRNTIYF,TGTGCCAGCAGCCAAGTTACCCACCGGGACAGGGATCGAAACACCATATATTTT
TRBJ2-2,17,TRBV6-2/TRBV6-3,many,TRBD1,CASSYHLQGRPTGELFF,TGTGCCAGCAGTTACCATTTACAGGGGCGCCCCACCGGGGAGCTGTTTTTT
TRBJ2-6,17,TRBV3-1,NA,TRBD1,CASSPGTGVSGANVLTF,TGTGCCAGCAGCCCAGGGACAGGGGTCTCTGGGGCCAACGTCCTGACTTTC
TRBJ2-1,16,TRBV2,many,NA,CASSDPGGPSYNEQFF,TGTGCCAGCAGTGATCCAGGTGGACCTTCCTACAATGAGCAGTTCTTC